The TCR beta chain described here comes from a study of control samples from healthy donors and cancer patients. The table came from immunoSEQ multiplex PCR; TCRdb's copy has only in-frame clones and leaves some out. The sample lists 79,000 or so clones, approximately 91% seen once, with roughly 9.7% in the top ten. The V gene's germline CDR1 is SGHTA and CDR2 FQGNSA. The CDR3 totals 15 residues. The germline V and J ends were trimmed by 3 bases and 2 bases, with 11 bases remaining between them. The J gene is TRBJ2-1, the V gene TRBV7-2, with D hard to call. This receptor was identified in a woman aged 45-60 years with colorectal cancer. Sequencing was done on a sample of PBMCs. In nucleotides, the CDR3 is TGTGCCAGCAGCTTGAAATTTTCAACCTACAATGAGCAGTTCTTC. It translates to CASSLKFSTYNEQFF.